These 23 T cell receptor beta chains originate from one sample sequenced in a study of identical twins. From the 5' RACE reads, TCRdb called clonotypes with MiXCR, one entry per CDR3 protein. Counted here are 350,000 to 600,000 distinct CDR3 sequences, 13% to 15% occurring once; the ten biggest clones make up around 0.52%. Another study also made use of these data, one on yellow fever vaccine responses in identical twins.

The material sequenced was CD4+ T cells sorted from blood. The source of these receptors is a woman under 30 in good health.

This clonotype was detected only a few times. V usage is TRBV6-2 or TRBV6-3 and J usage is TRBJ2-7; TRBD1 agrees at 9 bases. The germline CDR1 and CDR2 sequences are MNHEY and SVGEGT. The trim removed 7 bases at V and 6 bases at J, leaving 10 bases unmatched. The CDR3 is 14 amino acids. CDR3 loop: CASTEGQGWREQYF. CDR3 DNA: TGTGCCAGCACTGAGGGACAGGGATGGCGCGAGCAGTACTTC.

This chain uses TRBV2 with TRBJ2-3, with 11 bases fitting TRBD2. The CDR3 is made up of 14 amino acids. The J segment lost 4 bases and the V segment lost 8 bases, leaving 5 bases of the junction unmatched. CDR1 and CDR2 from the germline V gene are SNHLY and FYNNEI. CDR3 nucleotides: TGTGCCAGCGGTCTAGCGGGAGGTCCAGATACGCAGTATTTT. Protein product: CASGLAGGPDTQYF.

This clonotype showed up just a few times. The rearrangement joins TRBV18 to TRBJ2-2; the D gene is possibly TRBD2 (5 bases). The CDR3 has 15 residues. Germline V gives CDR1 KGHSH, CDR2 LQKENI. With 3 bases removed from V and 4 bases from J, the gap between germline ends came to 12 bases. CDR3 sequence (DNA): TGTGCCAGCTCACCCCTGGACTCTTCCACCGGGGAGCTGTTTTTT. Amino acids: CASSPLDSSTGELFF. Together with reference TRBV18 and TRBJ2-2, the CDR3 gives the full variable domain: NAGVMQNPRHLVRRRGQEARLRCSPMKGHSHVYWYRQLPEEGLKFMVYLQKENIIDESGMPKERFSAEFPKEGPSILRIQQVVRGDSAAYFCASSPLDSSTGELFFGEGSRLTVL.

The chain employs TRBV7-9 and TRBJ2-7; D remains unclear. The germline CDR1 and CDR2 sequences are SEHNR and FQNEAQ (reference sequence). The germline V and J ends were trimmed by 6 bases and 2 bases, with 11 bases remaining between them. This CDR3 has 13 amino acids. Here the CDR3 reads CASSYDGPYEQYF. CDR3 in DNA: TGTGCCAGCAGTTACGACGGACCCTACGAGCAGTACTTC.

The rearrangement joins TRBV6-6 to TRBJ2-7, with D possibly matching TRBD2 (5 bases). The CDR3 is 13 amino acids. The V gene lost 5 bases and the J gene lost 9 bases, with 17 bases spanning the gap. Germline-derived CDR1 and CDR2 are MNHNY and SVGAGI (reference sequence). The CDR3 sequence is CASSEDFPGAQYF. The DNA of the CDR3 is TGTGCCAGCAGTGAGGACTTCCCCGGCGCGCAGTACTTC.

This chain connects TRBV11-1 to TRBJ2-1; 8 bases map to TRBD2. V trimming: 6 bases; J trimming: 8 bases; junction bases outside the gene matches: 12. CDR1 is SGHAT and CDR2 is FQDESV in the germline V gene (reference sequence). This CDR3 comprises 15 residues. In nucleotides, the CDR3 is TGTGCCAGCAGACAAAGCGGGGGAAGTTTCGATGAGCAGTTCTTC. It is translated as CASRQSGGSFDEQFF. Using reference TRBV11-1 and TRBJ2-1 for the parts outside the CDR3, the full variable domain is EAEVAQSPRYKITEKSQAVAFWCDPISGHATLYWYRQILGQGPELLVQFQDESVVDDSQLPKDRFSAERLKGVDSTLKIQPAELGDSAMYLCASRQSGGSFDEQFFGPGTRLTVL.

The gene calls are TRBV20-1 and TRBJ2-7; D gene unclear. CDR1 is DFQATT, CDR2 SNEGSKA, per germline (reference sequence). The V end was cut by 5 bases, the J end by 1 base, with 15 bases between. This CDR3 has 14 amino acids. CDR3 DNA: TGCAGTGCTCCGAAGGGTTCTTGGTCCTACGAGCAGTACTTC. Amino acid sequence: CSAPKGSWSYEQYF.

The chain combines TRBV3-1 with TRBJ2-7, with 11 bases matching TRBD2. The junction had 7 bases not matched to a gene; V was cut back by 4 bases and J by 5 bases. The CDR3 is 15 residues long. Per germline, CDR1 LGHDT and CDR2 YNNKEL (reference sequence). The CDR3 sequence: CASSPRLAGSHEQYF. For the CDR3, the DNA is TGTGCCAGCAGCCCAAGACTAGCGGGATCCCACGAGCAGTACTTC.

The chain links TRBV10-2 to TRBJ2-1; possibly TRBD2 for D (7 bases). The CDR3 is 14 amino acids. Germline assignment: CDR1 WSHSY and CDR2 SAAADI. Trimming cost V 8 bases and J 8 bases, with 19 bases left between them. The CDR3 here is CASATEGGGHEQFF. CDR3 in DNA: TGCGCCAGCGCTACCGAGGGGGGGGGGCATGAGCAGTTCTTC.

J is TRBJ2-5 and V is TRBV4-1; 7 bases are a match to TRBD1. CDR1 is MGHRA and CDR2 is YSYEKL in the germline V gene. The V segment lost 1 base and the J segment 2 bases; nucleotides outside the gene matches: 4. This CDR3 has 15 residues. The CDR3 DNA reads TGCGCCAGCAGCCAAGCCAGGACAGGACAAGAGACCCAGTACTTC. It translates to CASSQARTGQETQYF.

This clonotype was detected a few times. The chain combines TRBV5-1 with TRBJ2-3, with D tentatively TRBD1 (7 bases). The CDR3 covers 15 residues. V lost 4 bases and J lost 2, with 14 bases in between. Germline V lookup: CDR1 SGHRS, CDR2 YFSETQ. CDR3 sequence (DNA): TGCGCCAGCAGCCGCTACAGGGGACTCACAGATACGCAGTATTTT. Its protein product is CASSRYRGLTDTQYF.

V usage is TRBV20-1 and J usage is TRBJ1-5, with D possibly being TRBD1 (5 bases). The V end was cut by 5 bases, the J end by 2 bases, with 10 bases between. Germline V gene sequence: CDR1 DFQATT, CDR2 SNEGSKA (reference sequence). CDR3 size: 13 residues. As DNA, the CDR3 is TGCAGTGCTGACGACAGTGGCAATCAGCCCCAGCATTTT. Translation: CSADDSGNQPQHF.

In its sample, this clonotype was seen a few times. This chain uses TRBV15 with TRBJ2-1, with a possible D match to TRBD2 (6 bases). V was cut by 1 base and J by 6 bases, with 16 bases left in between. CDR3 length equals 16 residues. Germline V gene lookup returns CDR1 LNHNV and CDR2 YYDKDF (reference sequence). The CDR3 reads CATSRVNTGLLNEQFF. For the CDR3, the DNA is TGTGCCACCAGCAGAGTCAATACGGGACTTCTCAATGAGCAGTTCTTC.

This clonotype was picked up a small number of times. The chain uses TRBV12-3 or TRBV12-4 and TRBJ2-7; 11 bases match TRBD2. V shed 7 bases, J shed 2 bases, and the junction held 7 bases outside the gene matches. This CDR3 has 15 residues. The CDR3 nucleotides are TGTGCCAGCAACTTGGGGACTAGCGGAACCTACGAGCAGTACTTC. Residues: CASNLGTSGTYEQYF.

The chain combines TRBV6-5 with TRBJ2-1; no clear D gene. Germline CDR1 is MNHEY and CDR2 is SVGAGI. The CDR3 is made up of 13 amino acids. V dropped 0 bases and J dropped 8 bases, with 8 bases sitting between them. The CDR3 loop is CASSYSPRDEQFF. CDR3 DNA: TGTGCCAGCAGTTACTCTCCCCGGGATGAGCAGTTCTTC.

This clonotype was observed a single time. This sequence joins TRBV27 and TRBJ2-3, with D possibly matching TRBD1 (6 bases). V lost 5 bases to trimming and J lost 1 base, with 19 bases between them. The V gene's germline CDR1 is MNHEY and CDR2 SMNVEV (reference sequence). The CDR3 is 17 residues long. For the CDR3, the DNA is TGTGCCAGCAGTATCTACAGGGTTGCCAGGGGCACAGATACGCAGTATTTT. It encodes CASSIYRVARGTDTQYF.

The J gene is TRBJ2-7, the V gene TRBV7-9; D gene ambiguous. Germline CDR1 and CDR2: SEHNR and FQNEAQ (reference sequence). CDR3 length equals 14 residues. V gave up 0 bases and J gave up 5 bases, with 11 bases separating them. The CDR3 is CASSLAQDSHEQYF. The CDR3 DNA is TGTGCCAGCAGCTTAGCTCAGGATTCCCACGAGCAGTACTTC.

The CDR3 DNA is TGTGCCAGCAGCTTAGCGCGGAAAGTCTCCTACGAGCAGTACTTC. It specifies CASSLARKVSYEQYF. The chain employs TRBV7-2 and TRBJ2-7; no clear D gene. The V and J ends lost 0 bases and 0 bases respectively, with 9 bases between them. This CDR3 is 15 amino acids long. Germline CDR1 and CDR2: SGHTA and FQGNSA.

The V gene is TRBV6-1, the J gene TRBJ2-2, with 13 bases that match TRBD2. CDR3 length equals 17 residues. V was clipped by 4 bases and J by 6 bases; unmatched bases: 8. Germline CDR1 is MNHNS and CDR2 is SASEGT. The CDR3 is CASSGGTSGDLAGELFF. CDR3 nucleotide sequence: TGTGCCAGCAGTGGGGGGACTAGCGGGGATTTGGCCGGGGAGCTGTTTTTT.

V gene TRBV6-1 combines with J gene TRBJ1-2; 9 positions agree with TRBD1. The trim removed 10 bases at V and 7 bases at J, leaving 10 bases unmatched. Germline CDR1 MNHNS, CDR2 SASEGT. This CDR3 is built from 13 residues. The CDR3 spells CAIKQGAGGGYTF. The CDR3 coding sequence is TGTGCCATAAAACAGGGGGCTGGGGGTGGCTACACCTTC.

This clonotype was observed a handful of times. The chain links TRBV12-3 or TRBV12-4 to TRBJ2-1; TRBD1 might be the D (5 bases). The CDR3 spans 11 residues. Deletions cut 3 bases from V and 10 bases from J, with 7 bases between. The CDR3 DNA follows: TGTGCCAGCAGTTTTAGGACAGAGCAGTTCTTC. Protein: CASSFRTEQFF.

V usage is TRBV7-2 and J usage is TRBJ2-1, with TRBD2 as a possible D gene (6 bases). The CDR3 has 14 residues. V was clipped by 1 base and J by 7 bases, with 11 bases between them. The germline V gene has CDR1 SGHTA and CDR2 FQGNSA. The chain's CDR3 is CASSLVGGWNEQFF. The CDR3 region has the DNA TGTGCCAGCAGCTTAGTTGGAGGGTGGAATGAGCAGTTCTTC.

The rearrangement joins TRBV28 to TRBJ2-7; TRBD2 matches at 11 bases. CDR3 length equals 17 residues. With 3 bases clipped from V and 7 bases from J, the junction kept 14 bases outside the gene matches. CDR1 is MDHEN and CDR2 is SYDVKM in the germline V gene. The CDR3 loop is CASSFASLVAGGREQYF. The CDR3, as DNA: TGTGCCAGCAGTTTTGCCAGCTTGGTAGCGGGGGGGCGGGAGCAGTACTTC.